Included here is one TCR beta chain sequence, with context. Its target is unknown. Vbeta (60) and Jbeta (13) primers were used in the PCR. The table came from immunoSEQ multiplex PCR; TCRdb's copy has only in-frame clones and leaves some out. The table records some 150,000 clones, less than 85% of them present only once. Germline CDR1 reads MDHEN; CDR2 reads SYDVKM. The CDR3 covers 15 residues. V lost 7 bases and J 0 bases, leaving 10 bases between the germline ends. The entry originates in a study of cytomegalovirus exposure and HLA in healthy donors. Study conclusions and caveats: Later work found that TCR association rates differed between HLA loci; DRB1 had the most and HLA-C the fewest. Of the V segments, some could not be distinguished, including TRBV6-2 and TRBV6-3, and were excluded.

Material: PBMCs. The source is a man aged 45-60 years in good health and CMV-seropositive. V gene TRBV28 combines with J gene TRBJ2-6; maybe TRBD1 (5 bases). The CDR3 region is CASTYDSSGANVLTF. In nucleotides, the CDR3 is TGTGCCAGCACCTACGACAGCTCTGGGGCCAACGTCCTGACTTTC.